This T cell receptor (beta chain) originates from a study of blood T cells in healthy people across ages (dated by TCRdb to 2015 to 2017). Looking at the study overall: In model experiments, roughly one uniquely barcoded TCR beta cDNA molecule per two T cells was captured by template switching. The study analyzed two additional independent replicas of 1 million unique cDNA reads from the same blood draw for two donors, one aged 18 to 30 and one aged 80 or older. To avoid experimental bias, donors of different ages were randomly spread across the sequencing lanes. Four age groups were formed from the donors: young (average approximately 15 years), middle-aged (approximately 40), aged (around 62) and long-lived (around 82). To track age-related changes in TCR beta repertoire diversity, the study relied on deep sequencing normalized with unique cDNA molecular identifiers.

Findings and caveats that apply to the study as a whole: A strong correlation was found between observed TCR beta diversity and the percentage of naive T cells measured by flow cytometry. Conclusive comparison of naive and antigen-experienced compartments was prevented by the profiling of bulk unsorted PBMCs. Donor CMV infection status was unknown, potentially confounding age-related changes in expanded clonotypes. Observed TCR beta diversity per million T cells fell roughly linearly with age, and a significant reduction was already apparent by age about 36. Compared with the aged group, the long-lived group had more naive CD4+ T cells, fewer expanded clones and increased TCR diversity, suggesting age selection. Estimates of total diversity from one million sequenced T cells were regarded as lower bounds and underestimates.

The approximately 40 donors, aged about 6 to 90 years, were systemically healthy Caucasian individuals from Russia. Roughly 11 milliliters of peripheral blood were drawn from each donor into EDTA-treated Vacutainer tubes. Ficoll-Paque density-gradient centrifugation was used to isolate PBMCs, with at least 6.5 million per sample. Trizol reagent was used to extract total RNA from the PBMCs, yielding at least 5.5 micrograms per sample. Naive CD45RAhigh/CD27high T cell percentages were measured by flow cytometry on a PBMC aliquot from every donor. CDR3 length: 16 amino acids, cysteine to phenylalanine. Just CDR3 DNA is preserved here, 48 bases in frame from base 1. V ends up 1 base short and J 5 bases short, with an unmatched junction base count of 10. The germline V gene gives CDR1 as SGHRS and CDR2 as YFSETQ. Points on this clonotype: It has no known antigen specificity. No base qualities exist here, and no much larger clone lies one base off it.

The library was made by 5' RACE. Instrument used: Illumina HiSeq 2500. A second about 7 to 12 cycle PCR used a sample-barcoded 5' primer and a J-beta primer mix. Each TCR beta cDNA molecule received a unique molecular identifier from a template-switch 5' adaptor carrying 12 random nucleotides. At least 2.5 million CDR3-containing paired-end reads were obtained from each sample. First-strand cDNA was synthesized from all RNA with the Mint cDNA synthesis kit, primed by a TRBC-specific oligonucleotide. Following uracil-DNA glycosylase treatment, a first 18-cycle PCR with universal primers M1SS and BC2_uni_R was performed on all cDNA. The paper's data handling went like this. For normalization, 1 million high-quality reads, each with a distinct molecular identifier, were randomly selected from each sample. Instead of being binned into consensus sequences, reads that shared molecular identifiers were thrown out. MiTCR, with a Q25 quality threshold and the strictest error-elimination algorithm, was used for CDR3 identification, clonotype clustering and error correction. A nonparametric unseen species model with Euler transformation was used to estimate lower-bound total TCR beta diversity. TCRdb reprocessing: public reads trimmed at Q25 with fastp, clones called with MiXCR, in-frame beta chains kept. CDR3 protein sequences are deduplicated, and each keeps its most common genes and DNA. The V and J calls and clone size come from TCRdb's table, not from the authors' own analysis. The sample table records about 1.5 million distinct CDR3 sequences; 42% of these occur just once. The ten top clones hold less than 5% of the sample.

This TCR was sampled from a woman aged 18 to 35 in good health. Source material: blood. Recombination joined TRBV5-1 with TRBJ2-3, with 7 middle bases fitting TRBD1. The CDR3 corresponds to CASSLSTGFRGDTQYF. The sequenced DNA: TGCGCCAGCAGCTTGTCGACAGGGTTCAGGGGAGATACGCAGTATTTT.